Sequencing of this T cell receptor (beta chain) was carried out in a study of Ad26.COV2.S vaccination and SARS-CoV-2 variants. Whole-study findings and limits: The study found higher spike-specific TCR breadth in vaccine than placebo recipients. After vaccination, substantial breadth of spike-specific CD8+ and CD4+ responses was reported. The analyses of TCR breadth and depth may have understated the size of total T cell responses.

The method was immunoSEQ multiplex PCR; TCRdb's version includes in-frame clones alone and lacks a portion of them. The table has 250,000 to 300,000 clones, around 87% seen once. Treatment reported: roughly 19 received Ad26.COV2.S at low or high dose, single or two shots; 5 received placebo; per-sample allocation not given. Specimens were obtained on day 63 following the first vaccine or placebo injection. Germline loops: CDR1 ENHRY, CDR2 SYGVKD. The CDR3 contains 13 residues. V gave up 3 bases and J gave up 0 bases, with 5 bases separating them. Comments on this clone: What it binds is unknown.

The V and J genes are TRBV10-3 and TRBJ2-5; no definite D call. This receptor was obtained from a person between 18 and 59 years old who received the Ad26.COV2.S COVID-19 vaccine or a placebo. The sequenced sample was peripheral blood, obtained in a trial of Ad26.COV2.S vaccine versus placebo. The CDR3: CAISEQNQETQYF. The CDR3, as DNA: TGTGCCATCAGTGAACAGAACCAAGAGACCCAGTACTTC.